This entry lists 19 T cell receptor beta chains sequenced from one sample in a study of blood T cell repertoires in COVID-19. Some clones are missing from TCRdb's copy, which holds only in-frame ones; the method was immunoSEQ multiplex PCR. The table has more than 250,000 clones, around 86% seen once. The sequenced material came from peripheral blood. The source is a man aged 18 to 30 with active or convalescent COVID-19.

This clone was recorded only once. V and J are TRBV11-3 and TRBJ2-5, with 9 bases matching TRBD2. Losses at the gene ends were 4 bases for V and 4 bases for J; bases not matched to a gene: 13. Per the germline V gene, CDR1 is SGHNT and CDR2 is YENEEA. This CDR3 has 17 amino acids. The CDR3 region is CASSSQSGLAGPETQYF. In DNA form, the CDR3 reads TGTGCCAGCAGCTCGCAGAGCGGGCTAGCGGGGCCAGAGACCCAGTACTTC. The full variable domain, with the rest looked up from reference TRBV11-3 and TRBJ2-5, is EAGVVQSPRYKIIEKKQPVAFWCNPISGHNTLYWYLQNLGQGPELLIRYENEEAVDDSQLPKDRFSAERLKGVDSTLKIQPAELGDSAVYLCASSSQSGLAGPETQYFGPGTRLLVL.

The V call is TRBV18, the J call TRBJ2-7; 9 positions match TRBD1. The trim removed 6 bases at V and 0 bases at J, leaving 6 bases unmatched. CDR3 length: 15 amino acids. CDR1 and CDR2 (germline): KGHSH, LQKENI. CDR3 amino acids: CASSRGGQGSYEQYF. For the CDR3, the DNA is TGTGCCAGCTCGAGGGGGGGACAGGGCTCCTACGAGCAGTACTTC.

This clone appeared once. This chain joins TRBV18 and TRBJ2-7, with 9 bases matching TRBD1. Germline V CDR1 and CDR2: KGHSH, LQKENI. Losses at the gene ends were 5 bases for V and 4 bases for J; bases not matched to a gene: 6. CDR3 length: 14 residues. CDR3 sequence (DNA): TGTGCCAGCTCAAGACAGGGGGGCCCTTACGAGCAGTACTTC. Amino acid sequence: CASSRQGGPYEQYF. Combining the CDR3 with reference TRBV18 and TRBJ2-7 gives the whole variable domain NAGVMQNPRHLVRRRGQEARLRCSPMKGHSHVYWYRQLPEEGLKFMVYLQKENIIDESGMPKERFSAEFPKEGPSILRIQQVVRGDSAAYFCASSRQGGPYEQYFGPGTRLTVT.

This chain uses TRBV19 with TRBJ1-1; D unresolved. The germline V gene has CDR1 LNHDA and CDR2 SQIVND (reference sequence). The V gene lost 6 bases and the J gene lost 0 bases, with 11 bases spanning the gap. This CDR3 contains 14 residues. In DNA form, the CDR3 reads TGTGCCAGTAGCCCCCAAACAGTGAACACTGAAGCTTTCTTT. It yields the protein CASSPQTVNTEAFF.

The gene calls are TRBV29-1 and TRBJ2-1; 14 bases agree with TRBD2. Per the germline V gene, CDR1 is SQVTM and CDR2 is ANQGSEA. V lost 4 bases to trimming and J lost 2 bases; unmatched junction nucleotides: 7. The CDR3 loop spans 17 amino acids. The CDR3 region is CSVGGTSGRGAYNEQFF. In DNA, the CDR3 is TGCAGCGTTGGCGGGACTAGCGGGAGAGGTGCCTACAATGAGCAGTTCTTC.

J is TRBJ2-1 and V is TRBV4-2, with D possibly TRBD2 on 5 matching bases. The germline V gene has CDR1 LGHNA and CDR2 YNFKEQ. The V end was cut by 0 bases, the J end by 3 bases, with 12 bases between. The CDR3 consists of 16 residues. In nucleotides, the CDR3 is TGTGCCAGCAGCCAAGATCTCGGGAAGTACTACAATGAGCAGTTCTTC. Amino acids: CASSQDLGKYYNEQFF.

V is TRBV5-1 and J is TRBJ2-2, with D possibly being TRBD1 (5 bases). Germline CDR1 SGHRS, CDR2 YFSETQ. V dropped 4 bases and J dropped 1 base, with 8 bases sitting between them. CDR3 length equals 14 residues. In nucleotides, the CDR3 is TGCGCCAGCAGCGATGGACAGAACACCGGGGAGCTGTTTTTT. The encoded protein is CASSDGQNTGELFF.

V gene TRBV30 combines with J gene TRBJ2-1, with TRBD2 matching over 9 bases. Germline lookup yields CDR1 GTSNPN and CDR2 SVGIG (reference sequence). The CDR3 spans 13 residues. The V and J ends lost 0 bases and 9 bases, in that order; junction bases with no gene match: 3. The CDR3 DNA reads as TGTGCCTGGAGTGTGGGGACTAGCCGTGAGCAGTTCTTC. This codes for CAWSVGTSREQFF.

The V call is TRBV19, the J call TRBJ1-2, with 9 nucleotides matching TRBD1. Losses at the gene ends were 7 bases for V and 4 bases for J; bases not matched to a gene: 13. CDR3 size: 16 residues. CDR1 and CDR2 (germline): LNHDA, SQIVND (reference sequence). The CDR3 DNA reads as TGTGCCAGTAAAATGGGACAGGGTTATATCGCCTATGGCTACACCTTC. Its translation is CASKMGQGYIAYGYTF.

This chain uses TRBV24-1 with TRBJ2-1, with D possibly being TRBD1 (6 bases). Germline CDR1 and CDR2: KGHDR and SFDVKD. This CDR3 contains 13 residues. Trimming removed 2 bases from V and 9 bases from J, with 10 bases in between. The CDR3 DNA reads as TGTGCCACCAGTGATTCACGAGGGGGTGAGCAGTTCTTC. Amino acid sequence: CATSDSRGGEQFF.

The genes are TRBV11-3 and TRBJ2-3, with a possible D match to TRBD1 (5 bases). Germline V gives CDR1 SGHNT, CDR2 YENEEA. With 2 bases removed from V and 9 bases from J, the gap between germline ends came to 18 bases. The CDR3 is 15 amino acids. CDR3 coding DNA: TGTGCCAGCAGCTTACAGGGCCAATATTTAGGGACGCAGTATTTT. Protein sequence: CASSLQGQYLGTQYF. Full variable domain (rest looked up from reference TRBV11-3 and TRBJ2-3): EAGVVQSPRYKIIEKKQPVAFWCNPISGHNTLYWYLQNLGQGPELLIRYENEEAVDDSQLPKDRFSAERLKGVDSTLKIQPAELGDSAVYLCASSLQGQYLGTQYFGPGTRLTVL.

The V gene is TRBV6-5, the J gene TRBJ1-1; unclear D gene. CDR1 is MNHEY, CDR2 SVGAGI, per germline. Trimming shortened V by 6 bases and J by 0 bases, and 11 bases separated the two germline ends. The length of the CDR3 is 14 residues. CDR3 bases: TGTGCCAGCAGCAACGGGGTCATGAACACTGAAGCTTTCTTT. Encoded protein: CASSNGVMNTEAFF.

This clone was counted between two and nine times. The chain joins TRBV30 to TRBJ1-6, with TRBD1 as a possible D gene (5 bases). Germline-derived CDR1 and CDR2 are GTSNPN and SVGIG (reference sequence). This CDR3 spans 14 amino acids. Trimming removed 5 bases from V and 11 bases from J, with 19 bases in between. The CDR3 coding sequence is TGTGCCTGGCGCACTCGGGGGGGTTTCACACCCCTCCACTTT. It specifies CAWRTRGGFTPLHF.

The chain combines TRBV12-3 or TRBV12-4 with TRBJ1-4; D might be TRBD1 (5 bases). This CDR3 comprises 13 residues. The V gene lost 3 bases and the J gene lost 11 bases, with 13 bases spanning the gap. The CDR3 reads CASSLSPWGKLFF. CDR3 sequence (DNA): TGTGCCAGCAGTTTGAGCCCGTGGGGCAAACTGTTTTTT.

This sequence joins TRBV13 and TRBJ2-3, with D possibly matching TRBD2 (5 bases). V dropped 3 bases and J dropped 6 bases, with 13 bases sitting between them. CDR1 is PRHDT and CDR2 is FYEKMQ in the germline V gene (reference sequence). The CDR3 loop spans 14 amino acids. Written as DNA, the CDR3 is TGTGCCAGCAGCTTTTTACTAGGCGTGGATACGCAGTATTTT. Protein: CASSFLLGVDTQYF.

CDR3 protein: CASSPWTGSNEKLFF. DNA of the CDR3: TGTGCCAGCAGCCCCTGGACAGGGAGCAATGAAAAACTGTTTTTT. The gene calls are TRBV5-5 and TRBJ1-4, with TRBD1 matching over 8 bases. Germline V lookup: CDR1 SGHKS, CDR2 YYEKEE (reference sequence). V was pared by 4 bases and J by 5 bases, with 7 bases of the junction left unmatched. The length of the CDR3 is 15 residues.

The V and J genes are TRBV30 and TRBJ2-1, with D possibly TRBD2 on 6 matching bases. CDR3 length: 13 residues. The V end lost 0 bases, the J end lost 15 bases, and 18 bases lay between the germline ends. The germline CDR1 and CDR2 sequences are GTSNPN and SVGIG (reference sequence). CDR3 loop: CAWSVGVRDKWFF. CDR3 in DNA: TGTGCCTGGAGTGTAGGGGTGCGGGATAAATGGTTCTTC.

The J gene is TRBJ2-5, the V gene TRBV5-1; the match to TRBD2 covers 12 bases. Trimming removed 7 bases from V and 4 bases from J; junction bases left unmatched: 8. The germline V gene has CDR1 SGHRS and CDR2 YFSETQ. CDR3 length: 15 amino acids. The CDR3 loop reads CASRTSGAARETQYF. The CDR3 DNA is TGCGCCAGCCGGACTAGCGGGGCGGCGCGAGAGACCCAGTACTTC.

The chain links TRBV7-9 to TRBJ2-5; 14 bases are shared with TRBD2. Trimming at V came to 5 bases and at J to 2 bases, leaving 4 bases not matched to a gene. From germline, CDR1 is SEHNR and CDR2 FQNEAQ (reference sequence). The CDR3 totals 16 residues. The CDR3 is CASSRGLAGGQETQYF. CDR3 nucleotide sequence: TGTGCCAGCAGCCGAGGACTAGCGGGGGGTCAAGAGACCCAGTACTTC.